Each of the 27 T cell receptor beta chains below was sequenced from the same sample in a study of PD-L1 blockade in urothelial cancer. This table comes from immunoSEQ multiplex PCR, and its TCRdb copy is limited to in-frame clones, with some not included. Of about 32,000 clones listed, 84% are singletons. Sequencing used PBMCs, obtained around atezolizumab (anti-PD-L1) treatment. These receptors originate from a man aged 60 to 75 with urothelial cancer.

The chain carries TRBV5-5 and TRBJ2-7; no reliable D call. Germline values: CDR1 SGHKS, CDR2 YYEKEE (reference sequence). Trimming stripped 0 bases from V and 1 base from J, with 2 bases between. The CDR3 covers 12 residues. CDR3 sequence: CASSLASYEQYF. Here the CDR3 DNA reads TGTGCCAGCAGCTTGGCGTCCTACGAGCAGTACTTC.

This clone has a handful of counts. The same CDR3 can be traced to other DNA sequences in this sample. The gene calls are TRBV30 and TRBJ2-7; D ambiguous. Germline CDR1 and CDR2: GTSNPN and SVGIG (reference sequence). The CDR3 is 11 amino acids. Between the trimmed V and J ends, which lost 0 bases and 7 bases, there was a span of 7 bases. The CDR3 spells CAWSVRREQYF. DNA of the CDR3: TGTGCCTGGAGTGTTCGGAGAGAGCAGTACTTC.

The genes are TRBV19 and TRBJ2-2, with TRBD1 matching over 11 bases. The CDR3 consists of 18 residues. Per germline, CDR1 LNHDA and CDR2 SQIVND (reference sequence). V dropped 5 bases and J dropped 4; count of bases not matched to a gene: 12. CDR3 loop: CASSHGTGGASGTGELFF. The CDR3 DNA reads TGTGCCAGTAGTCATGGGACAGGGGGTGCATCGGGCACCGGGGAGCTGTTTTTT.

This clone has only one observation. This sequence joins TRBV5-1 and TRBJ1-1, with unresolved D. Germline loops: CDR1 SGHRS, CDR2 YFSETQ. Trimming cost V 1 base and J 1 base, with 14 bases left between them. The CDR3 spans 16 residues. This CDR3 reads CASSLWLAGQNTEAFF. The CDR3 DNA follows: TGCGCCAGCAGCTTGTGGCTGGCAGGTCAGAACACTGAAGCTTTCTTT.

To note about this clone: Since a far larger clone is one base different, this is likely a read error. The identical CDR3 is also encoded by other nucleotide sequences in the sample. The J gene is TRBJ2-1, the V gene TRBV5-1, with TRBD1 as a possible D gene (6 bases). CDR1 SGHRS and CDR2 YFSETQ come from the germline V gene. V gave up 4 bases and J gave up 6 bases, with 14 bases separating them. This CDR3 is 14 amino acids long. The CDR3 DNA reads TGCGCCAGCAGCGCGGACAGAAGCGGCAATGAGCAGTTCTTC. It codes for CASSADRSGNEQFF. Full variable domain (missing parts from reference TRBV5-1 and TRBJ2-1): KAGVTQTPRYLIKTRGQQVTLSCSPISGHRSVSWYQQTPGQGLQFLFEYFSETQRNKGNFPGRFSGRQFSNSRSEMNVSTLELGDSALYLCASSADRSGNEQFFGPGTRLTVL.

The CDR3: CASSLVAGLGETQYF. The CDR3 DNA sequence: TGTGCCAGCAGCTTAGTCGCGGGGTTGGGAGAGACCCAGTACTTC. This chain joins TRBV7-8 and TRBJ2-5, with D possibly TRBD2 on 6 matching bases. The ends were cut back, 1 base at V and 4 bases at J, with 13 bases in the middle. Germline V gives CDR1 SGHVS, CDR2 FQNEAQ. The CDR3 is made up of 15 amino acids.

The chain has TRBV4-1 and TRBJ2-2; maybe TRBD1 (5 bases). The CDR3 is made up of 15 amino acids. Germline V lookup: CDR1 MGHRA, CDR2 YSYEKL. Trimming removed 0 bases at V and 1 base at J, with 6 bases between. CDR3 sequence (DNA): TGCGCCAGCAGCCAAGATGACAGGAACACCGGGGAGCTGTTTTTT. Translation: CASSQDDRNTGELFF.

This rearrangement joins TRBV5-1 to TRBJ2-7; a weak D match, TRBD1 (5 bases). The V gene's germline CDR1 is SGHRS and CDR2 YFSETQ. Trimming cost V 0 bases and J 3 bases, with 16 bases left between them. This CDR3 has 16 residues. DNA of the CDR3: TGCGCCAGCAGCTTGGGTCTGGGGCTCCACAACTACGAGCAGTACTTC. Translating gives CASSLGLGLHNYEQYF.

The gene calls are TRBV2 and TRBJ1-5; 7 bases are a match to TRBD1. The CDR3 is 14 amino acids. Germline CDR1 is SNHLY and CDR2 is FYNNEI. V was clipped by 6 bases and J by 5 bases; unmatched bases: 7. The chain's CDR3 is CASRADRAYQPQHF. The CDR3 nucleotides read TGTGCCAGCAGAGCTGACAGGGCTTATCAGCCCCAGCATTTT.

The CDR3 is CASSQSGGNTIYF. The CDR3, as DNA: TGTGCCAGCAGCCAAAGTGGCGGAAACACCATATATTTT. V is TRBV11-2 and J is TRBJ1-3; D remains ambiguous. The CDR3 runs to 13 residues. V lost 5 bases and J 4 bases, leaving 9 bases between the germline ends. Germline CDR1 SGHAT, CDR2 FQNNGV.

The V call is TRBV2, the J call TRBJ2-3; 8 bases map to TRBD2. Trimming removed 6 bases from V and 0 bases from J; junction bases left unmatched: 8. Germline CDR1 SNHLY, CDR2 FYNNEI. This CDR3 contains 16 residues. DNA of the CDR3: TGTGCCAGCAGGGAAACTAGCGGAGCTAGCACAGATACGCAGTATTTT. Residues: CASRETSGASTDTQYF.

The chain recombines TRBV9 with TRBJ2-3; TRBD1 is a possible D gene (6 bases). The CDR3 contains 14 residues. V was pared by 4 bases and J by 4 bases, with 13 bases between. Germline V gives CDR1 SGDLS, CDR2 YYNGEE. CDR3 bases: TGTGCCAGCAGCCTTGGACAGAGCGCAGATACGCAGTATTTT. Its translation is CASSLGQSADTQYF.

V gene TRBV30 combines with J gene TRBJ2-1; D unclear. This CDR3 comprises 12 residues. Trimming cost V 5 bases and J 4 bases, with 9 bases left between them. Germline lookup yields CDR1 GTSNPN and CDR2 SVGIG (reference sequence). Here the CDR3 DNA reads TGTGCCTGGTTAGTTCGGTACAATGAGCAGTTCTTC. It translates to CAWLVRYNEQFF. The entire variable domain, with the rest obtained from reference TRBV30 and TRBJ2-1, is as follows: SQTIHQWPATLVQPVGSPLSLECTVEGTSNPNLYWYRQAAGRGLQLLFYSVGIGQISSEVPQNLSASRPQDRQFILSSKKLLLSDSGFYLCAWLVRYNEQFFGPGTRLTVL.

The chain combines TRBV18 with TRBJ1-3; 7 nucleotides match TRBD1. Germline V CDR1 and CDR2: KGHSH, LQKENI. Trimming cost V 5 bases and J 0 bases; bases outside gene matches: 4. This CDR3 spans 15 amino acids. CDR3 sequence: CASSNQGVSGNTIYF. The CDR3 DNA reads TGTGCCAGCTCAAACCAGGGGGTCTCTGGAAACACCATATATTTT.

This clone came up a few times. The chain employs TRBV7-8 and TRBJ1-5, with TRBD1 as a possible D gene (5 bases). The CDR3 has 13 amino acids. Looked up from germline, CDR1 is SGHVS and CDR2 is FQNEAQ. V was shortened by 2 bases and J by 5 bases, with 7 bases between the two germline ends. As DNA, the CDR3 is TGTGCCAGCAGCTTAAAAGGGGATCAGCCCCAGCATTTT. Translated, it gives CASSLKGDQPQHF.

This sequence joins TRBV2 and TRBJ2-1; D ambiguous. CDR3 length: 15 residues. V lost 0 bases to trimming and J lost 13 bases, with 19 bases between them. Germline V gene sequence: CDR1 SNHLY, CDR2 FYNNEI. CDR3 nucleotides: TGTGCCAGCAGTGAAGCCTTTCTTTCGGCTTCGACTCAGTTCTTC. Its translation: CASSEAFLSASTQFF.

The chain couples TRBV7-8 to TRBJ1-1, with no clear D. CDR1 and CDR2 from the germline V gene are SGHVS and FQNEAQ. Trimming shortened V by 4 bases and J by 7 bases, and 13 bases separated the two germline ends. CDR3 length equals 13 residues. The CDR3 DNA sequence: TGTGCCAGCAGCTCAAGGACGGGGATTGAAGCTTTCTTT. Translated: CASSSRTGIEAFF.

The J gene is TRBJ2-3, the V gene TRBV5-1; 7 nucleotides match TRBD1. This CDR3 region has 14 residues. Germline loops: CDR1 SGHRS, CDR2 YFSETQ. With 5 bases clipped from V and 0 bases from J, the junction kept 3 bases outside the gene matches. CDR3 sequence reads: CASSRDRSTDTQYF. CDR3 coding DNA: TGCGCCAGCAGTAGGGACAGAAGCACAGATACGCAGTATTTT. The full variable domain, its missing parts supplied by reference TRBV5-1 and TRBJ2-3, is KAGVTQTPRYLIKTRGQQVTLSCSPISGHRSVSWYQQTPGQGLQFLFEYFSETQRNKGNFPGRFSGRQFSNSRSEMNVSTLELGDSALYLCASSRDRSTDTQYFGPGTRLTVL.

This clone was found a few times. V and J are TRBV6-6 and TRBJ2-2, with D possibly being TRBD2 (5 bases). This CDR3 is 14 amino acids long. The ends were cut back, 9 bases at V and 2 bases at J, with 13 bases in the middle. Per germline, CDR1 MNHNY and CDR2 SVGAGI (reference sequence). CDR3 bases: TGTGCCAGTAAGGACGGAGGTAACACCGGGGAGCTGTTTTTT. Its protein is CASKDGGNTGELFF.

This clone has just a few counts. This chain connects TRBV4-1 to TRBJ2-1; 9 bases align to TRBD2. The trim removed 1 base at V and 4 bases at J, leaving 5 bases unmatched. Germline CDR1 reads MGHRA; CDR2 reads YSYEKL. This CDR3 has 16 residues. Here the CDR3 reads CASSQVTSGSYNEQFF. The CDR3 DNA sequence: TGCGCCAGCAGCCAAGTAACTAGCGGGTCGTACAATGAGCAGTTCTTC.

The chain couples TRBV7-3 to TRBJ2-7; 7 bases align to TRBD1. V lost 4 bases and J lost 7; bases outside the gene matches: 4. The germline V gene encodes CDR1 SGHTA and CDR2 FQGTGA. The CDR3 length is 12 residues. Written as DNA, the CDR3 is TGTGCCAGCAGCTCCGCAGGGGGTGAGCAGTACTTC. Residues: CASSSAGGEQYF.

This clone was detected once. The gene calls are TRBV18 and TRBJ1-3; 7 bases align to TRBD1. Germline values: CDR1 KGHSH, CDR2 LQKENI. This CDR3 spans 16 amino acids. Trimming took 3 bases from V and 2 from J; bases not matched to a gene: 7. The CDR3 loop is CASSPTTGVTGNTIYF. CDR3 in DNA: TGTGCCAGCTCACCCACCACAGGGGTAACTGGAAACACCATATATTTT. The full variable domain, in which reference TRBV18 and TRBJ1-3 provide the parts outside the CDR3, is NAGVMQNPRHLVRRRGQEARLRCSPMKGHSHVYWYRQLPEEGLKFMVYLQKENIIDESGMPKERFSAEFPKEGPSILRIQQVVRGDSAAYFCASSPTTGVTGNTIYFGEGSWLTVV.

CDR3 protein: CASSYRTGGLRYEQYF. CDR3 coding DNA: TGTGCCAGCAGCTATCGGACAGGGGGCTTACGCTACGAGCAGTACTTC. The chain recombines TRBV28 with TRBJ2-7, with 11 bases lining up with TRBD1. Germline CDR1 MDHEN, CDR2 SYDVKM. The ends lost 6 bases at V and 3 bases at J; junction bases unmatched: 10. The CDR3 is 16 amino acids.

This chain connects TRBV6-5 to TRBJ1-2; no firm D call. V lost 6 bases and J 0 bases, leaving 11 bases between the germline ends. From germline, CDR1 is MNHEY and CDR2 SVGAGI. This CDR3 has 14 residues. CDR3 DNA: TGTGCCAGCAGAGCACCGGAGGCTAACTATGGCTACACCTTC. The encoded protein is CASRAPEANYGYTF.

The rearrangement uses TRBV2 and TRBJ2-3; a possible D gene is TRBD1 (5 bases). V lost 4 bases and J 4 bases, leaving 12 bases between the germline ends. The CDR3 totals 14 residues. Looked up from germline, CDR1 is SNHLY and CDR2 is FYNNEI. CDR3 sequence reads: CASSVLGAADTQYF. CDR3 nucleotide sequence: TGTGCCAGCAGTGTGCTAGGGGCAGCAGATACGCAGTATTTT.

V usage is TRBV12-5 and J usage is TRBJ2-7; no clear D gene. Germline V gene data show CDR1 as LGHNT and CDR2 as FRNRAP. The CDR3 runs 12 residues. With 3 bases removed from V and 4 bases from J, the gap between germline ends came to 7 bases. This CDR3 is CASGFEVYEQYF. The CDR3 DNA is TGTGCTAGTGGTTTTGAGGTATACGAGCAGTACTTC.

J is TRBJ1-1 and V is TRBV18; 9 positions match TRBD1. The CDR3 runs to 15 residues. Germline V gene lookup returns CDR1 KGHSH and CDR2 LQKENI. The ends lost 9 bases at V and 5 bases at J; junction bases unmatched: 13. The chain's CDR3 is CASLENRGLGTEAFF. Written as DNA, the CDR3 is TGTGCCAGTTTAGAGAACAGGGGGCTTGGGACTGAAGCTTTCTTT.